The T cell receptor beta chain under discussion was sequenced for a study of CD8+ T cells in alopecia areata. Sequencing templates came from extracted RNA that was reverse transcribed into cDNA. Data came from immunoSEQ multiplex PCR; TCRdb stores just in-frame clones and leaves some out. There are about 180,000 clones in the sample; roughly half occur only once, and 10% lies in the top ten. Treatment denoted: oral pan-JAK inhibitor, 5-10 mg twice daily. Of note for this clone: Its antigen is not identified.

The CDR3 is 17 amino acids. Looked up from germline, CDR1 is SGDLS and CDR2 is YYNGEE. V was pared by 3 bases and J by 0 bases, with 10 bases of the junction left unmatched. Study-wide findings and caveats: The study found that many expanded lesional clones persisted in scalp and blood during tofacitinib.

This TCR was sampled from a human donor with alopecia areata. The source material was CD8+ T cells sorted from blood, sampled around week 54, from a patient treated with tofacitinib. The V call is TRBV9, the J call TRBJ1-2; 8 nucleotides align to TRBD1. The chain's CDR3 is CASSATNRGKANYGYTF. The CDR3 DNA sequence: TGTGCCAGCAGCGCGACTAACAGGGGGAAAGCTAACTATGGCTACACCTTC.